The 29 T cell receptor beta chains reported below all come from one sample, sequenced in a study of cytomegalovirus exposure and HLA in healthy donors. PCR employed 60 Vbeta and 13 Jbeta primers. The method was immunoSEQ multiplex PCR; TCRdb's version includes in-frame clones alone and lacks a portion of them. In the table there are 100,000 or so clones, approximately 77% of which are singletons. The sample was PBMCs. These receptors all come from a woman in her 40s in good health and CMV-seronegative.

The genes are TRBV2 and TRBJ1-4; tentative D call: TRBD1 (5 bases). In germline, CDR1 is SNHLY, CDR2 FYNNEI. Between the trimmed V and J ends, which lost 0 bases and 5 bases, there was a span of 10 bases. This CDR3 spans 15 amino acids. CDR3 DNA sequence: TGTGCCAGCAGTGAAGCCGACAGACTCAATGAAAAACTGTTTTTT. This codes for CASSEADRLNEKLFF.

The CDR3 DNA is TGTGCCAGTAGTATAGATCCCAGAGGAGATACGCAGTATTTT. Residues: CASSIDPRGDTQYF. The V gene is TRBV19, the J gene TRBJ2-3; unclear D gene. Germline V lookup: CDR1 LNHDA, CDR2 SQIVND (reference sequence). V was trimmed by 0 bases and J by 5 bases, leaving 9 bases between them. CDR3 length equals 14 residues. Together with reference TRBV19 and TRBJ2-3, the CDR3 gives the full variable domain: DGGITQSPKYLFRKEGQNVTLSCEQNLNHDAMYWYRQDPGQGLRLIYYSQIVNDFQKGDIAEGYSVSREKKESFPLTVTSAQKNPTAFYLCASSIDPRGDTQYFGPGTRLTVL.

The chain has TRBV7-3 and TRBJ2-5; tentative D call: TRBD2 (6 bases). Trimming removed 5 bases from V and 1 base from J, with 14 bases in between. The length of the CDR3 is 15 residues. CDR1 and CDR2 (germline): SGHTA, FQGTGA. CDR3 DNA: TGTGCCAGCAGCCCATTACTGGGGGGCCAAGAGACCCAGTACTTC. This codes for CASSPLLGGQETQYF.

This clone was recorded once. The chain recombines TRBV29-1 with TRBJ2-1; D is perhaps TRBD2 (6 bases). CDR1 and CDR2 (germline): SQVTM, ANQGSEA. V shed 4 bases and J shed 0 bases, with 7 bases lying between them. The CDR3 sequence is 13 residues long. The CDR3 nucleotides read TGCAGCGTTGTCGGGAGCTCCTACAATGAGCAGTTCTTC. It encodes CSVVGSSYNEQFF.

In this sample, this clone turned up once. The chain has TRBV5-1 and TRBJ1-1, with D maybe TRBD1 (5 bases). V was shortened by 4 bases and J by 0 bases, with 10 bases between the two germline ends. This CDR3 comprises 14 residues. Germline CDR1 is SGHRS and CDR2 is YFSETQ. The CDR3 DNA is TGCGCCAGCAGCACCGGGGGGTTGAACACTGAAGCTTTCTTT. Translating it yields CASSTGGLNTEAFF.

The chain has TRBV7-9 and TRBJ2-7; 8 nucleotides match TRBD2. Germline CDR1 reads SEHNR; CDR2 reads FQNEAQ (reference sequence). Trimming took 5 bases from V and 1 from J; bases not matched to a gene: 7. The CDR3 sequence is 15 residues long. CDR3 sequence reads: CASSPSVAGSYEQYF. The DNA for the CDR3 is TGTGCCAGCAGCCCCTCGGTAGCGGGGTCCTACGAGCAGTACTTC.

This clone showed up just once. J is TRBJ2-1 and V is TRBV7-2; maybe TRBD1 (5 bases). The CDR3 contains 16 residues. Trimming pared 1 base from V and 2 bases from J, leaving 12 bases between. CDR1 is SGHTA and CDR2 is FQGNSA in the germline V gene. The CDR3 loop is CASSLGRGAPYNEQFF. The CDR3 DNA follows: TGTGCCAGCAGCTTAGGAAGGGGCGCGCCCTACAATGAGCAGTTCTTC.

The CDR3 bases are TGCGCCAGCAGCTTGGGACAGAGCTCCTACAATGAGCAGTTCTTC. Amino acids: CASSLGQSSYNEQFF. The chain is built from TRBV5-1 and TRBJ2-1; weak D call: TRBD1 (5 bases). Germline assignment: CDR1 SGHRS and CDR2 YFSETQ. Trimming cost V 0 bases and J 0 bases, with 7 bases left between them. This CDR3 has 15 residues.

The chain links TRBV4-3 to TRBJ1-5, with TRBD1 identical over 10 bases. The CDR3 covers 14 residues. Germline trimming cut 4 bases from V and 5 bases from J; bases unmatched to any gene: 2. Germline-derived CDR1 and CDR2 are LGHNA and YSLEER. CDR3 DNA sequence: TGCGCCAGCAGCCCGGACAGGGGGTATCAGCCCCAGCATTTT. Protein product: CASSPDRGYQPQHF.

The chain is built from TRBV9 and TRBJ2-7; 8 bases align to TRBD1. The V gene's germline CDR1 is SGDLS and CDR2 YYNGEE. The CDR3 spans 15 residues. V dropped 8 bases and J dropped 0; count of bases not matched to a gene: 10. The CDR3, as DNA: TGTGCCAGTCGCCTCACAGGGGGGCCCTCCTACGAGCAGTACTTC. Its translation is CASRLTGGPSYEQYF.

CDR3 residues: CASSSRGEQFF. The DNA of the CDR3 is TGTGCCAGCAGTTCTAGGGGTGAGCAGTTCTTC. The chain employs TRBV27 and TRBJ2-1; TRBD1 might be the D (5 bases). The CDR3 has 11 amino acids. V gave up 4 bases and J gave up 9 bases, with 7 bases separating them. Germline V gene sequence: CDR1 MNHEY, CDR2 SMNVEV (reference sequence).

Details on this clone: At the DNA level, this CDR3 is encoded by other sequences in the same sample as well. This sequence joins TRBV30 and TRBJ2-1, with TRBD2 identical over 11 bases. The length of the CDR3 is 15 residues. Germline lookup yields CDR1 GTSNPN and CDR2 SVGIG (reference sequence). J lost 4 bases, V lost 2 bases, and 4 bases had no gene match. The CDR3 protein is CAWSYGTSGYNEQFF. The DNA of the CDR3 is TGTGCCTGGAGTTATGGGACTAGCGGATACAATGAGCAGTTCTTC.

The CDR3: CASSLEAGKAFF. CDR3 DNA: TGCGCCAGCAGCTTGGAGGCAGGGAAAGCTTTCTTT. This chain connects TRBV5-1 to TRBJ1-1, with a possible D match to TRBD1 (5 bases). Germline CDR1 SGHRS, CDR2 YFSETQ. V gave up 0 bases and J gave up 9 bases, with 9 bases separating them. The CDR3 totals 12 residues.

The chain links TRBV5-4 to TRBJ2-3; D remains unclear. V lost 3 bases and J 1 base, leaving 3 bases between the germline ends. The germline V gene has CDR1 SGHNT and CDR2 YYREEE (reference sequence). The CDR3 length is 12 residues. The CDR3, as DNA: TGTGCCAGCAGCTCAGGCACAGATACGCAGTATTTT. Its translation: CASSSGTDTQYF.

The chain employs TRBV5-1 and TRBJ2-5; 9 positions agree with TRBD1. The germline gives CDR1 SGHRS, CDR2 YFSETQ. V lost 4 bases and J lost 3; bases outside the gene matches: 7. The CDR3 runs to 15 residues. CDR3 sequence reads: CASSEGQGPKETQYF. The CDR3 DNA is TGCGCCAGCAGCGAAGGACAGGGGCCTAAAGAGACCCAGTACTTC. The complete variable domain, with remaining parts taken from reference TRBV5-1 and TRBJ2-5, reads KAGVTQTPRYLIKTRGQQVTLSCSPISGHRSVSWYQQTPGQGLQFLFEYFSETQRNKGNFPGRFSGRQFSNSRSEMNVSTLELGDSALYLCASSEGQGPKETQYFGPGTRLLVL.

The chain links TRBV27 to TRBJ1-3; D not certain. CDR1 is MNHEY, CDR2 SMNVEV, per germline (reference sequence). The CDR3 is made up of 14 amino acids. V was clipped by 2 bases and J by 3 bases, with 8 bases between them. CDR3 coding DNA: TGTGCCAGCAGTTTAGCCGGGGTTGGAAACACCATATATTTT. Residues: CASSLAGVGNTIYF.

This clone was observed a few times. The rearrangement links TRBV10-2 to TRBJ1-2; D perhaps matches TRBD1 (5 bases). Trimming stripped 6 bases from V and 0 bases from J, with 17 bases between. CDR1 and CDR2 (germline): WSHSY, SAAADI. CDR3 length: 16 amino acids. CDR3 protein: CASSPGIGAPNYGYTF. As DNA, the CDR3 is TGCGCCAGCAGCCCTGGAATAGGGGCCCCTAACTATGGCTACACCTTC.

The chain joins TRBV30 to TRBJ2-5, with D possibly TRBD2 on 7 matching bases. The CDR3 loop spans 11 amino acids. The germline CDR1 and CDR2 sequences are GTSNPN and SVGIG (reference sequence). V was clipped by 0 bases and J by 11 bases, with 10 bases between them. In nucleotides, the CDR3 is TGTGCCTGGAGTGTAGGGGGGGAGCAGTACTTC. It yields the protein CAWSVGGEQYF.

By sample share, this clone is medium-sized (0.01 to 0.1%). The J gene is TRBJ1-1, the V gene TRBV7-6; the D is unclear. Germline lookup yields CDR1 SGHVS and CDR2 FNYEAQ. V gave up 6 bases and J gave up 2 bases, with 7 bases separating them. The CDR3 has 12 residues. CDR3 region: CASSHYNTEAFF. CDR3 coding DNA: TGTGCCAGCAGTCACTATAACACTGAAGCTTTCTTT.

This rearrangement joins TRBV7-9 to TRBJ1-6; TRBD1 agrees at 7 bases. J was trimmed by 7 bases and V by 5 bases; bases with no gene match: 8. This CDR3 contains 15 residues. In germline, CDR1 is SEHNR, CDR2 FQNEAQ (reference sequence). CDR3 region: CASSLTGTVNSPLHF. The CDR3 bases are TGTGCCAGCAGCCTCACCGGGACAGTCAATTCACCCCTCCACTTT.

The chain uses TRBV15 and TRBJ2-7, with 7 bases aligning to TRBD2. CDR1 LNHNV and CDR2 YYDKDF come from the germline V gene (reference sequence). This CDR3 has 14 amino acids. The junction had 9 bases not matched to a gene; V was cut back by 6 bases and J by 4 bases. CDR3 nucleotide sequence: TGTGCCACCAGTAAAGCGGGGCGGGTATACGAGCAGTACTTC. It encodes CATSKAGRVYEQYF.

The genes are TRBV5-6 and TRBJ1-2, with 9 bases matching TRBD1. Unmatched junction bases numbered 12, after V lost 4 bases and J lost 8 bases. The CDR3 has 15 residues. Germline CDR1 is SGHDT and CDR2 is YYEEEE. The CDR3 loop reads CASSRTGVGSGGYTF. For the CDR3, the DNA is TGTGCCAGCAGCAGGACAGGGGTGGGCTCCGGCGGCTACACCTTC.

The J gene is TRBJ2-1, the V gene TRBV27, with D hard to call. Between the trimmed V and J ends, which lost 0 bases and 0 bases, there was a span of 15 bases. The germline V gene has CDR1 MNHEY and CDR2 SMNVEV (reference sequence). The CDR3 sequence is 18 residues long. The CDR3 DNA is TGTGCCAGCAGTTTATCCCTCGCTAGACGCGGCTCCTACAATGAGCAGTTCTTC. Translated: CASSLSLARRGSYNEQFF.

This clone has a handful of counts. The gene calls are TRBV11-2 and TRBJ1-1, with D tentatively TRBD1 (5 bases). This CDR3 region has 14 residues. Germline V CDR1 and CDR2: SGHAT, FQNNGV. Trimming left V 7 bases short and J 5 bases short, with 17 bases between. CDR3 in amino acids: CASTKMQGRTEAFF. In DNA form, the CDR3 reads TGTGCCAGCACCAAGATGCAGGGAAGGACTGAAGCTTTCTTT.

This chain links TRBV6-1 with TRBJ2-3; TRBD2 matches 8 bases. The CDR3 length is 14 residues. Germline CDR1 and CDR2: MNHNS and SASEGT. The ends lost 6 bases at V and 4 bases at J; junction bases unmatched: 6. This CDR3 reads CASRRLAGSDTQYF. The CDR3 DNA reads as TGTGCCAGCAGGCGGTTAGCGGGGTCAGATACGCAGTATTTT.

The chain's CDR3 is CASSQGLRDNQPQHF. The CDR3 nucleotides are TGCGCCAGCAGCCAAGGCTTGAGAGACAATCAGCCCCAGCATTTT. This chain uses TRBV4-1 with TRBJ1-5; D is uncertain. V dropped 1 base and J dropped 3 bases, with 10 bases sitting between them. This CDR3 has 15 amino acids. Germline loops: CDR1 MGHRA, CDR2 YSYEKL.

V is TRBV5-1 and J is TRBJ1-3; D not resolved. V was pared by 0 bases and J by 0 bases, with 10 bases between. The CDR3 contains 16 residues. The germline V gene encodes CDR1 SGHRS and CDR2 YFSETQ. CDR3 sequence reads: CASSLVAGYSGNTIYF. Here the CDR3 DNA reads TGCGCCAGCAGCTTGGTTGCGGGTTACTCTGGAAACACCATATATTTT.

The chain combines TRBV18 with TRBJ1-2, with D possibly TRBD1 on 5 matching bases. V was shortened by 1 base and J by 3 bases, with 9 bases between the two germline ends. The CDR3 has 14 residues. The germline V gene has CDR1 KGHSH and CDR2 LQKENI. The CDR3 DNA sequence: TGTGCCAGCTCACCACTACAGGCATACTATGGCTACACCTTC. Translating it yields CASSPLQAYYGYTF.

The rearrangement links TRBV7-2 to TRBJ1-2, with TRBD1 matching 7 bases. The CDR3 is made up of 16 amino acids. Germline-derived CDR1 and CDR2 are SGHTA and FQGNSA. V lost 5 bases to trimming and J lost 2 bases; unmatched junction nucleotides: 11. The CDR3 reads CASSQIHRGLNYGYTF. CDR3 coding DNA: TGTGCCAGCAGCCAAATTCACAGGGGCTTAAACTATGGCTACACCTTC.